Each of the 10 T cell receptor beta chains below was sequenced from the same sample in a study of cytomegalovirus exposure and HLA in healthy donors. It was with 60 Vbeta and 13 Jbeta primers that the PCR ran. Measured with immunoSEQ multiplex PCR; TCRdb has only the in-frame clones, and not every one. This listing includes approximately 72,000 clones. The sequenced sample consisted of PBMCs. Source of these receptors: a woman aged 40-49 years in good health and CMV-seropositive.

This rearrangement joins TRBV11-2 to TRBJ2-7, with a possible D match to TRBD2 (5 bases). Trimming cost V 5 bases and J 4 bases, with 12 bases left between them. Germline assignment: CDR1 SGHAT and CDR2 FQNNGV. The CDR3 runs 13 residues. For the CDR3, the DNA is TGTGCCAGCAGCGCCCCGGGAAAATACGAGCAGTACTTC. This gives the protein CASSAPGKYEQYF.

CDR3 loop: CASSEKREGRDEQFF. The CDR3 DNA reads TGTGCCAGCAGTGAAAAGCGGGAGGGCCGGGATGAGCAGTTCTTC. The chain combines TRBV2 with TRBJ2-1; 10 bases are shared with TRBD2. The CDR3 runs to 15 residues. Germline V CDR1 and CDR2: SNHLY, FYNNEI. Trimming cost V 2 bases and J 8 bases; bases outside gene matches: 6.

This chain links TRBV12-5 with TRBJ1-2, with a tentative D call TRBD1 (6 bases). Deletions cut 0 bases from V and 8 bases from J, with 19 bases between. The germline V gene has CDR1 LGHNT and CDR2 FRNRAP. The CDR3 covers 16 residues. The CDR3 reads CASGLVLGDNLIGYTF. The CDR3 region has the DNA TGTGCTAGTGGTTTGGTACTAGGGGACAATCTTATCGGCTACACCTTC.

The rearrangement links TRBV4-3 to TRBJ1-2; maybe TRBD1 (6 bases). CDR1 LGHNA and CDR2 YSLEER come from the germline V gene. The V and J ends lost 4 bases and 7 bases respectively, with 16 bases between them. The CDR3 is 14 residues long. This CDR3 reads CASSRGQSEGGYTF. In nucleotides, the CDR3 is TGCGCCAGCAGCCGCGGACAGTCAGAGGGTGGCTACACCTTC.

The J gene is TRBJ1-2, the V gene TRBV7-8; D is unresolved. Germline assignment: CDR1 SGHVS and CDR2 FQNEAQ. The V end lost 5 bases, the J end lost 5 bases, and 21 bases lay between the germline ends. The CDR3 sequence is 16 residues long. Here the CDR3 reads CASSLSSGSTRYGYTF. DNA of the CDR3: TGTGCCAGCAGCCTCTCGTCCGGGTCCACTAGGTATGGCTACACCTTC. Full variable domain (rest looked up from reference TRBV7-8 and TRBJ1-2): GAGVSQSPRYKVAKRGQDVALRCDPISGHVSLFWYQQALGQGPEFLTYFQNEAQLDKSGLPSDRFFAERPEGSVSTLKIQRTQQEDSAVYLCASSLSSGSTRYGYTFGSGTRLTVV.

V and J are TRBV30 and TRBJ2-1; 7 positions match TRBD2. Germline-derived CDR1 and CDR2 are GTSNPN and SVGIG (reference sequence). After removal of 3 bases from V and 9 bases from J, the junction contained 8 bases not matched to a gene. The CDR3 covers 13 residues. In DNA, the CDR3 is TGTGCCTGGAGCGCGACTAGCATGGGTGAGCAGTTCTTC. It yields the protein CAWSATSMGEQFF.

The rearrangement joins TRBV11-3 to TRBJ2-1; D is perhaps TRBD1 (5 bases). The CDR3 sequence is 15 residues long. Trimming pared 1 base from V and 4 bases from J, leaving 11 bases between. CDR1 and CDR2 from the germline V gene are SGHNT and YENEEA. The CDR3 DNA reads as TGTGCCAGCAGCTTAGCAGGGATTGGGTACAATGAGCAGTTCTTC. Protein product: CASSLAGIGYNEQFF.

The V and J genes are TRBV5-4 and TRBJ2-7, with D unresolved. This CDR3 region has 15 residues. With 4 bases removed from V and 1 base from J, the gap between germline ends came to 15 bases. Germline-derived CDR1 and CDR2 are SGHNT and YYREEE (reference sequence). Here the CDR3 reads CASSDKSKLSYEQYF. Written as DNA, the CDR3 is TGTGCCAGCAGCGATAAATCTAAGCTATCCTACGAGCAGTACTTC.

The rearrangement links TRBV6-6 to TRBJ1-4; 7 positions agree with TRBD1. With 0 bases clipped from V and 8 bases from J, the junction kept 9 bases outside the gene matches. Per the germline V gene, CDR1 is MNHNY and CDR2 is SVGAGI (reference sequence). This CDR3 is built from 16 residues. CDR3 nucleotide sequence: TGTGCCAGCAGTTACTCTTCAGACAGGGCTGGGGAAAAACTGTTTTTT. This codes for CASSYSSDRAGEKLFF.

The chain uses TRBV9 and TRBJ1-2; D remains ambiguous. Trimming took off 0 bases at V and 2 bases at J, with 8 bases between the two ends. Germline CDR1 is SGDLS and CDR2 is YYNGEE. The CDR3 has 14 residues. The CDR3 loop is CASSVAGGNYGYTF. In nucleotides, the CDR3 is TGTGCCAGCAGCGTAGCAGGAGGGAACTATGGCTACACCTTC.